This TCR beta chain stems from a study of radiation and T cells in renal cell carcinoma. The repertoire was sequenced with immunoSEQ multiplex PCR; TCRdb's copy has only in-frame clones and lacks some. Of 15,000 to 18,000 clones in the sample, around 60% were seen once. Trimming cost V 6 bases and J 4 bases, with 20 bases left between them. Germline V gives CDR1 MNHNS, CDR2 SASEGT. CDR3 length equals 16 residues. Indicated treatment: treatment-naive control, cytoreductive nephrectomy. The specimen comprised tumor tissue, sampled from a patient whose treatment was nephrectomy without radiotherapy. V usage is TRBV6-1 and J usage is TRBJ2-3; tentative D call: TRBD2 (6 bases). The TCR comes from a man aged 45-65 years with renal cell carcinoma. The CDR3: CASREFGSQVSDTQYF. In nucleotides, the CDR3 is TGTGCCAGCAGAGAATTCGGGAGCCAAGTATCAGATACGCAGTATTTT.